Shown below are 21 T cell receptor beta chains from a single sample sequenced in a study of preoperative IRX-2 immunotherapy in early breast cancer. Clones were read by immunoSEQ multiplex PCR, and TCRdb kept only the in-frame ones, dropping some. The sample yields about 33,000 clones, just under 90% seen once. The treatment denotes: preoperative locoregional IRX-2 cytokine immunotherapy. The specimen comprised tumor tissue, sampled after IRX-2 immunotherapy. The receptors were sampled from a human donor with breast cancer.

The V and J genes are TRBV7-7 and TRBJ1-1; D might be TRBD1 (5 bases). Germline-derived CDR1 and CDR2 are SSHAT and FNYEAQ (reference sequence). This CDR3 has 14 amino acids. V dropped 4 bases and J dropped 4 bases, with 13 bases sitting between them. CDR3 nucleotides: TGTGCCAGCAGCTCCGACAGCCAATTCACTGAAGCTTTCTTT. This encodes CASSSDSQFTEAFF. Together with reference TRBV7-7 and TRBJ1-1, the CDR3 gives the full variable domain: GAGVSQSPRYKVTKRGQDVTLRCDPISSHATLYWYQQALGQGPEFLTYFNYEAQPDKSGLPSDRFSAERPEGSISTLTIQRTEQRDSAMYRCASSSDSQFTEAFFGQGTRLTVV.

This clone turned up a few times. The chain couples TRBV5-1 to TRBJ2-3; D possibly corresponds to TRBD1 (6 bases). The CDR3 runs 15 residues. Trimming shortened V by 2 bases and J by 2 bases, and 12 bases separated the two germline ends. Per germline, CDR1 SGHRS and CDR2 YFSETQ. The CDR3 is CASSLSTGPTDTQYF. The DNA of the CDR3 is TGCGCCAGCAGCTTATCGACAGGCCCCACAGATACGCAGTATTTT.

The CDR3 region is CASSLNQGYEAFF. CDR3 in DNA: TGTGCCAGCAGTCTAAATCAGGGGTATGAAGCTTTCTTT. The V call is TRBV6-8, the J call TRBJ1-1; tentatively, D is TRBD1 (6 bases). Trimming shortened V by 5 bases and J by 7 bases, and 14 bases separated the two germline ends. The CDR3 length is 13 residues. Per the germline V gene, CDR1 is MNHGY and CDR2 is SAAAGT.

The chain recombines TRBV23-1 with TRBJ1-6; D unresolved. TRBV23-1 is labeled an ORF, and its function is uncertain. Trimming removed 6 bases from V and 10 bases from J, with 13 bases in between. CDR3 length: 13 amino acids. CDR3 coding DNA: TGCGCCAGCAGCCAAGATCGGGAATCACCCCTCCACTTT. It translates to CASSQDRESPLHF.

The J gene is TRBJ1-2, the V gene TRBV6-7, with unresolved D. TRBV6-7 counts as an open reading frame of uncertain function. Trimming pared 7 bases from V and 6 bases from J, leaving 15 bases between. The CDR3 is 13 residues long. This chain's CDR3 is CASNSPRHHGYTF. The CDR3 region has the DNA TGTGCCAGCAATTCCCCCCGTCACCATGGCTACACCTTC.

The CDR3 region has the DNA TGTGCCAGCAGTGATCGACAGGGGAACACTGAAGCTTTCTTT. Amino acid sequence: CASSDRQGNTEAFF. This rearrangement joins TRBV6-8 to TRBJ1-1; 7 nucleotides line up with TRBD1. The CDR3 totals 14 residues. The germline V gene encodes CDR1 MNHGY and CDR2 SAAAGT. J was trimmed by 1 base and V by 5 bases; bases with no gene match: 4.

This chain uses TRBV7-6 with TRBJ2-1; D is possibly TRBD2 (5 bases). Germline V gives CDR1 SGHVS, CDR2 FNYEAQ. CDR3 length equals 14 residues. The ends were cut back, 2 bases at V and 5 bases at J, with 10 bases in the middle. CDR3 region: CASSLSPADNEQFF. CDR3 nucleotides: TGTGCCAGCAGCTTAAGCCCAGCGGACAATGAGCAGTTCTTC.

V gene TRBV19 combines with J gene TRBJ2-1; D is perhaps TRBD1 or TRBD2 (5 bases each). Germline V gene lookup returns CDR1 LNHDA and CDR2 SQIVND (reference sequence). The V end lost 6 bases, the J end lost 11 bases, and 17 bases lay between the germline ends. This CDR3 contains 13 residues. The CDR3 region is CASSGTGLEKQFF. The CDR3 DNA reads TGTGCCAGTAGCGGGACGGGTCTAGAGAAGCAGTTCTTC.

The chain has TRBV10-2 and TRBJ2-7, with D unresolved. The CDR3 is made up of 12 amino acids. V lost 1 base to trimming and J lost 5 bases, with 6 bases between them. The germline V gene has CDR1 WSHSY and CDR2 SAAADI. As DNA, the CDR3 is TGCGCCAGCAGTGAGTGGGCAGACGAGCAGTACTTC. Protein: CASSEWADEQYF.

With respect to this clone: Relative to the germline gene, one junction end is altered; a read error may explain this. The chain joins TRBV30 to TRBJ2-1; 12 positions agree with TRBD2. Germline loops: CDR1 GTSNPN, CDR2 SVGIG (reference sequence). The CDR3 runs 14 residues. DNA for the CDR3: TGTGCCTGGAGGACTAGCGGGAGCTACAATAAGCAGTTCTTC. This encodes CAWRTSGSYNKQFF.

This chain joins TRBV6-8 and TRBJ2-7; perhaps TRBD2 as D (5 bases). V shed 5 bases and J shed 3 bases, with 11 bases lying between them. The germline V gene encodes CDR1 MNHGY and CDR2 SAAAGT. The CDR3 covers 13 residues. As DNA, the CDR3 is TGTGCCAGCAGTCCCGCGGCGGGCTACGAGCAGTACGTC. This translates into CASSPAAGYEQYV.

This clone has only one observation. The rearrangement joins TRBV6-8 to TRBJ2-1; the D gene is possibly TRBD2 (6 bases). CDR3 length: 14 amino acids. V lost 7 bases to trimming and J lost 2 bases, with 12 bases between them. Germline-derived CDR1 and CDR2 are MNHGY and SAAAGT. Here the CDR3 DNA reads TGTGCCAGCATCAGTCCGGGGGCCTACAATGAGCAGTTCTTC. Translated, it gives CASISPGAYNEQFF.

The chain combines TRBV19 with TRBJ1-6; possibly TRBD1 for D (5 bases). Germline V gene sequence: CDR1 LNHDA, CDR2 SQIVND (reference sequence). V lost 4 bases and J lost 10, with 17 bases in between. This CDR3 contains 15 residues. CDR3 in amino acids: CASSTAEGVNSPLHF. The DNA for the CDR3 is TGTGCCAGTAGTACCGCTGAAGGGGTAAACTCACCCCTCCACTTT.

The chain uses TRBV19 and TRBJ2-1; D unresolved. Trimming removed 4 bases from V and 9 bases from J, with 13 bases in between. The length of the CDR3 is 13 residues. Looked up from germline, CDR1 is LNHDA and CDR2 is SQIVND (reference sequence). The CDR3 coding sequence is TGTGCCAGTAGTAACAGCAAGGTGGGTGAGCAGTTCTTC. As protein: CASSNSKVGEQFF. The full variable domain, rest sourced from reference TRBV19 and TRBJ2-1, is DGGITQSPKYLFRKEGQNVTLSCEQNLNHDAMYWYRQDPGQGLRLIYYSQIVNDFQKGDIAEGYSVSREKKESFPLTVTSAQKNPTAFYLCASSNSKVGEQFFGPGTRLTVL.

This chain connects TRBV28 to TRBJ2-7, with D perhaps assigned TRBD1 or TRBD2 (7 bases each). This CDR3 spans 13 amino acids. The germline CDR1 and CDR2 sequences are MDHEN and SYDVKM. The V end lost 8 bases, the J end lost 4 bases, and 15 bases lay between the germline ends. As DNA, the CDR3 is TGTGCCAGCCAGGGGGGGGCTGAGTACGAGCAGTACGTC. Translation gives CASQGGAEYEQYV.

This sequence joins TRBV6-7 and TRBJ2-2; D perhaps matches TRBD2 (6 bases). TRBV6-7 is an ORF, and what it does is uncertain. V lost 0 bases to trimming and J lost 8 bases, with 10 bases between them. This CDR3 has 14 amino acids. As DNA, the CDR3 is TGTGCCAGCAGTTACTCCGGGGGTGAGGGGGAGCTGTTTTTT. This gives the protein CASSYSGGEGELFF.

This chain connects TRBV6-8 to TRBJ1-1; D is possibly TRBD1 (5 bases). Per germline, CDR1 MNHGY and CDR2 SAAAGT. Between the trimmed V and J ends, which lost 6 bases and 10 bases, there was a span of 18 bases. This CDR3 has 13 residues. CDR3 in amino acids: CASSPIGGGPAFF. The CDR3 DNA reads TGTGCCAGCAGCCCTATAGGCGGGGGACCAGCTTTCTTT.

This chain's CDR3 is CASSLVGGAYEQYF. CDR3 sequence (DNA): TGTGCCAGCAGCTTAGTCGGCGGGGCCTACGAGCAGTACTTC. The J gene is TRBJ2-7, the V gene TRBV7-1; perhaps TRBD2 as D (6 bases). TRBV7-1 is identified as an open reading frame with a role that is uncertain. The CDR3 extends over 14 amino acids. V was clipped by 4 bases and J by 2 bases, with 12 bases between them.

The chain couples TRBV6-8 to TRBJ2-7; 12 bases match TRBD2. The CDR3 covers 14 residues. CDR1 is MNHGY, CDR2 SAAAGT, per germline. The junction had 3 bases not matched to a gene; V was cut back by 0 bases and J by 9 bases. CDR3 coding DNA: TGTGCCAGCAGTTACTCGACTAGCGGGGGTGGGCAGTACGTC. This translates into CASSYSTSGGGQYV.

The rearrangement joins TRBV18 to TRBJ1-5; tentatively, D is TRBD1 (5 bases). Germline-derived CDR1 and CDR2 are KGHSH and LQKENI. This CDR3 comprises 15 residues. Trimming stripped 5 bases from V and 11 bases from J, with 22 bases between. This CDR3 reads CASSRVQAEERAQHF. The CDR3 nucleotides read TGTGCCAGCTCAAGGGTACAGGCCGAGGAACGCGCCCAGCATTTT.

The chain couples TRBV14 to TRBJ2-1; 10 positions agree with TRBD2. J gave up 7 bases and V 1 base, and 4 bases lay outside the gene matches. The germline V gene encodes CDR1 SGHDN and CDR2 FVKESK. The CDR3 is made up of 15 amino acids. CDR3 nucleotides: TGTGCCAGCAGCCAAGCACTAGCGGGGATAAATGAGCAGTTCTTC. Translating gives CASSQALAGINEQFF.